These T cell receptor beta chains were read from a single sample in a study of regulatory T cells in long-lasting Graves disease. TCRdb ran MiXCR on the multiplex PCR reads and lists one entry per CDR3 protein. The sample contains 400,000 to 500,000 distinct CDR3 sequences, approximately 15% of which appear only once. The same sample was also studied in work on T cells in Graves' hyperthyroidism and ophthalmopathy.

Sample: peripheral blood mononuclear cells (PBMCs), taken at new diagnosis, from a patient treated with antithyroid drugs. The source is a woman between 50 and 59 years old with Graves disease. Both conserved end residues are trimmed from each CDR3.

V,CDR3
TRBV20-1,SARDNLGLAGKLGETQY
TRBV10-3,AISGTPGQGGEQF
TRBV9,ASSVALAGVGEQY
TRBV19,ASTSQGGNQPQH
TRBV6-1,ASSEVASGPYEQY
TRBV4-1,ASSPLGQGVRGETQY
TRBV28,ASSLQGLGFYEQY
TRBV20-1,SAPGPGLGVGQY
TRBV12-3/TRBV12-4,ASSLLGKDSPLH
TRBV7-6,ASSYGRTGGVDTQY
TRBV28,ASSNYEQY
TRBV7-3,ASSPPGVAGQETQY
TRBV28,ASSPQLAGGSYEQY
TRBV5-5,ASSRGRLPDTGELF
TRBV24-1,ATSDPGQDEQF
TRBV5-6,ASSWGRGTGEAF
TRBV9,ASSPSGGLGTEAF
TRBV13,ASSFHPRGTYEQY
TRBV5-5,ASSLGQYYGQY
TRBV28,ASSSRTAQETQY
TRBV7-9,ASKSIRTSPDTQY
TRBV2,ASSQDRGGNSPLH
TRBV28,ASSFPPPGRQDSSYEQY
TRBV6-1,ASRLLTQGAKGYT
TRBV6-1,ASIVGTASLEAF
TRBV27,ASSPRTGHRDTQY
TRBV7-9,ASSPQTGGVSGANVLT
TRBV12-3/TRBV12-4,ASSLGGGTYNEQF
TRBV5-1,ASSRGGEETQY
TRBV9,ASSAEGLSNYEQY
TRBV6-1,ASIPQAGLETQY
TRBV19,ASRNREATDTQY
TRBV7-9,ASSQGQGNNSPLH
TRBV12-3/TRBV12-4,ASSLTTNEKLF
TRBV10-3,AISGEGLNSPLH
TRBV6-2/TRBV6-3,ASSGAGNEQY
TRBV9,ASSVGTRGYTGELF
TRBV18,ASSPSGQRPTDTQY
TRBV7-2,ASSPDSSDRYEQY
TRBV7-9,ASSSTGKGYEQY
TRBV7-8,ASSPDRAASYEQY
TRBV5-1,ASSATGFEKNIQY
TRBV10-3,AISDTDTQY
TRBV28,ASSYHGSGSLGDTQY
TRBV5-4,ASSFSGTGGFGYT
TRBV9,ASSVAEDTQY
TRBV5-1,ASRSGRGFSDTDTQY
TRBV7-8,ASRYTRDRGRETQY
TRBV6-1,ASSERKAANTGELF
TRBV7-9,ASSLDAYGSPPH
TRBV28,ARALRTGTLQETQY
TRBV20-1,SALIGLTDNEQF
TRBV5-4,ASSFRGPGEQY
TRBV11-2,ASSLGVTSGSKEQY
TRBV5-6,ASSPGQDLSLPGGELF
TRBV11-2,ASSSTRDRAYNEQF
TRBV6-2/TRBV6-3,ASSEVAGVLSQPQH
TRBV28,ASSFDPLSIEVTEAF
TRBV11-2,ASSLIAGTSGRAVTDTQY
TRBV20-1,SATTQLAGVLFVPTDTQY